This T cell receptor (beta chain) was sequenced for a study of coeliac disease. Background on the study: Refractory type I patients had normal intraepithelial cells despite over 12 months' diet failure. Study-wide findings and caveats: In active celiac disease, intraepithelial and lamina propria TRB and TRG repertoires were less clonal than controls.

One frozen roughly 480,000-cell aliquot per fraction was sequenced. In the case of this clone: Its antigen is undetermined.

Per germline, CDR1 KGHSH and CDR2 LQKENI. V was shortened by 2 bases and J by 2 bases, with 10 bases between the two germline ends. The CDR3 runs 15 residues. Assay used: immunoSEQ multiplex PCR; TCRdb lists only in-frame clones, some missing. The data show approximately 9,100 clones, with more than 55% seen just once and around 10% held by the top ten. J is TRBJ1-3 and V is TRBV18; unclear D gene. Input material: intraepithelial lymphocytes from the gut. This receptor was taken from a woman aged 55 to 70 with celiac disease. The CDR3 spells CASSPRQEAGNTIYF. The DNA for the CDR3 is TGTGCCAGCTCACCAAGGCAGGAGGCTGGAAACACCATATATTTT.